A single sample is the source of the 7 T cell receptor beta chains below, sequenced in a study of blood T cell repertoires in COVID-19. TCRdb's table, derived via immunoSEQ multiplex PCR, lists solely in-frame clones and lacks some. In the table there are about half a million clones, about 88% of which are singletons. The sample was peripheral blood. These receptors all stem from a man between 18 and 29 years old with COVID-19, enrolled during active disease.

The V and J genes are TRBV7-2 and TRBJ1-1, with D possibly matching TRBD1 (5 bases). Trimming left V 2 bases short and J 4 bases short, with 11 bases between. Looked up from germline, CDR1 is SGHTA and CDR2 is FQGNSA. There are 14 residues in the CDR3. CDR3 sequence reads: CASSLHRRITEAFF. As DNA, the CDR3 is TGTGCCAGCAGCTTACACAGGCGAATCACTGAAGCTTTCTTT.

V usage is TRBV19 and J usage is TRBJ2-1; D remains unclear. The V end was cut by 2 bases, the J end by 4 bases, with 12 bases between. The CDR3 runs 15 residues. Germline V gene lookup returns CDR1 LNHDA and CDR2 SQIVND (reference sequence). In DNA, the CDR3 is TGTGCCAGTAGTATAAACAGAGACCTGTACAATGAGCAGTTCTTC. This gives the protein CASSINRDLYNEQFF.

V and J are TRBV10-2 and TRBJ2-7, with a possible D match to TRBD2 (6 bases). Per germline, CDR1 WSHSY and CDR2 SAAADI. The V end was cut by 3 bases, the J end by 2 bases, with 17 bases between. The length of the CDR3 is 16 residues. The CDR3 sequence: CASSDMGEAAPYEQYF. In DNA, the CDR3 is TGCGCCAGCAGTGACATGGGGGAGGCTGCACCCTACGAGCAGTACTTC.

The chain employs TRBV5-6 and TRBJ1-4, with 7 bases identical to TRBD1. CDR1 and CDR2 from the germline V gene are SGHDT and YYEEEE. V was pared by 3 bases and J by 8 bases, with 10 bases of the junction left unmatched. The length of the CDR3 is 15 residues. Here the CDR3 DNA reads TGTGCCAGCAGCTCCCTGAGTCAGGGGGGAGAAAAACTGTTTTTT. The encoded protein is CASSSLSQGGEKLFF.

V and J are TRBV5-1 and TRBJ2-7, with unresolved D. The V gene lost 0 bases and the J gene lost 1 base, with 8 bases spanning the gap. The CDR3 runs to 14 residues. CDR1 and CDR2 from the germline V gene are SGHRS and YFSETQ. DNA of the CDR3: TGCGCCAGCAGCTTGGTATCGGTTTCCTACGAGCAGTACTTC. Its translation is CASSLVSVSYEQYF.

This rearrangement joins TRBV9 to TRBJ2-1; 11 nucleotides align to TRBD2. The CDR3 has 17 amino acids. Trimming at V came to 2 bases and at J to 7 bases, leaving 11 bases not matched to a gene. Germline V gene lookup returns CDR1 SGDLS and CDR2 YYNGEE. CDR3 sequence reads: CASSVPLSGGAGNEQFF. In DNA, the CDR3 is TGTGCCAGCAGCGTTCCCCTTAGCGGGGGGGCGGGAAATGAGCAGTTCTTC.

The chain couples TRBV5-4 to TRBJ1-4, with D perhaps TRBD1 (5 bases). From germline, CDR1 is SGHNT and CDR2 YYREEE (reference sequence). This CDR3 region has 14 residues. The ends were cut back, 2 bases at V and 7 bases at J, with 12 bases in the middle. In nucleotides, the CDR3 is TGTGCCAGCAGCTTCGGTGGGGCAACTGAAAAACTGTTTTTT. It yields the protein CASSFGGATEKLFF. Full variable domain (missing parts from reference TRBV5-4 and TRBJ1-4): ETGVTQSPTHLIKTRGQQVTLRCSSQSGHNTVSWYQQALGQGPQFIFQYYREEENGRGNFPPRFSGLQFPNYSSELNVNALELDDSALYLCASSFGGATEKLFFGSGTQLSVL.